This paragraph reports one TCR beta chain. Only in-frame clones appear in the TCRdb table, and some are missing; sequencing was by immunoSEQ multiplex PCR. In the table there are 3,000 to 3,500 clones, roughly 90% of which are singletons. Documented time point: neoterminal ileum biopsy at postoperative endoscopy, about 6 months after surgery. This record belongs to a study of T cell repertoires in ileal Crohn's disease. Study in general: Surgery for a complication: stricturing in approximately 60%, penetrating in roughly 39%.

The length of the CDR3 is 15 residues. CDR1 and CDR2 from the germline V gene are SGHTA and FQGTGA. Trimming cost V 2 bases and J 2 bases, with 11 bases left between them. This clonotype originated in an adult with Crohn's disease. Sequencing used ileal tissue. The genes are TRBV7-3 and TRBJ2-3, with D unresolved. In DNA, the CDR3 is TGTGCCAGCAGCTTAGGTGGCTTCCTCACAGATACGCAGTATTTT. Translation: CASSLGGFLTDTQYF.